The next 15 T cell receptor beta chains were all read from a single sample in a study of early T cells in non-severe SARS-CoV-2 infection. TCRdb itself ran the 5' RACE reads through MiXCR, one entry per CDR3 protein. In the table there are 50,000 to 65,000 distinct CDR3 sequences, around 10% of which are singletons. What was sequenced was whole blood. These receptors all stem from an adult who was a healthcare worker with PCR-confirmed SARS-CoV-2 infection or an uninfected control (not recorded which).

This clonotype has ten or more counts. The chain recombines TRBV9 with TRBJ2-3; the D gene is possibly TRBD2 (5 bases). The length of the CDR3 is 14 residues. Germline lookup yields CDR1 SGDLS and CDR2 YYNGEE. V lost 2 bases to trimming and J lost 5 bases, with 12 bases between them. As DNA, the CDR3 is TGTGCCAGCAGCGTCACGCGGGCTGGAGATACGCAGTATTTT. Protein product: CASSVTRAGDTQYF.

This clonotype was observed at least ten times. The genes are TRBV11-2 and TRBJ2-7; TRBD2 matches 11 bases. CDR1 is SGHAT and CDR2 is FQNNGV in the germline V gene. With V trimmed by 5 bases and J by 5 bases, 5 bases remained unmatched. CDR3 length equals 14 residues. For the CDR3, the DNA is TGTGCCAGCAGCCCGGGACTAGCGGAGAACGAGCAGTACTTC. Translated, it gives CASSPGLAENEQYF.

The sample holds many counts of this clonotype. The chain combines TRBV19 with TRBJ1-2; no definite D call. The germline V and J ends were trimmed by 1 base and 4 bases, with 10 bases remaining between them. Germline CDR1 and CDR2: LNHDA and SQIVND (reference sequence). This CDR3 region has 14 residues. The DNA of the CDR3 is TGTGCCAGTAGTATAGGAACAGTCTCCTATGGCTACACCTTC. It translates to CASSIGTVSYGYTF. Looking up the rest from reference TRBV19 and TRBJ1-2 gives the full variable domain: DGGITQSPKYLFRKEGQNVTLSCEQNLNHDAMYWYRQDPGQGLRLIYYSQIVNDFQKGDIAEGYSVSREKKESFPLTVTSAQKNPTAFYLCASSIGTVSYGYTFGSGTRLTVV.

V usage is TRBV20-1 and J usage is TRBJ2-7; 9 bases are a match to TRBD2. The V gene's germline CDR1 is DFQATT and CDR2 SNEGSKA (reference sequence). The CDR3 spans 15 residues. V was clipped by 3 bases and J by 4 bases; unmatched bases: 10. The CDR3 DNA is TGCAGTGCTAGCGGCGGGAGGGCTATTGGGTACGAGCAGTACTTC. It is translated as CSASGGRAIGYEQYF.

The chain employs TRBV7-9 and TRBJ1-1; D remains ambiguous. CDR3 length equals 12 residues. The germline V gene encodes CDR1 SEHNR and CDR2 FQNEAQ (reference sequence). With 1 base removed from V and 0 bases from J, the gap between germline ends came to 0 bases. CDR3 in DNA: TGTGCCAGCAGCTTAGTGAACACTGAAGCTTTCTTT. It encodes CASSLVNTEAFF.

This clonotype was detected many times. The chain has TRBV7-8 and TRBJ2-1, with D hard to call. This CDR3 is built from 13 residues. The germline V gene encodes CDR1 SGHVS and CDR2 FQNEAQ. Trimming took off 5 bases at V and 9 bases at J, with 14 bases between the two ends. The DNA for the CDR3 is TGTGCCAGCAGCGTTGGGAATTTGGGTGAGCAGTTCTTC. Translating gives CASSVGNLGEQFF.

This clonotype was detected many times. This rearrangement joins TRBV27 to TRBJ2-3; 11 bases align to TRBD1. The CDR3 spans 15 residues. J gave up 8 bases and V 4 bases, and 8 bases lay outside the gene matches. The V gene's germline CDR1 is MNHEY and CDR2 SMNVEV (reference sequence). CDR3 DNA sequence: TGTGCCAGCAGTTCTGCAGGACAGGGGGCGGTTACGCAGTATTTT. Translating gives CASSSAGQGAVTQYF.

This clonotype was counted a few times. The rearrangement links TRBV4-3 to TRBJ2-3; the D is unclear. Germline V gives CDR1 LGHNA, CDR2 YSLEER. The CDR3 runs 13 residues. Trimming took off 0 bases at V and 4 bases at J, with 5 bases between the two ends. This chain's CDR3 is CASSQDPSDTQYF. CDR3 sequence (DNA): TGCGCCAGCAGCCAAGACCCCTCAGATACGCAGTATTTT.

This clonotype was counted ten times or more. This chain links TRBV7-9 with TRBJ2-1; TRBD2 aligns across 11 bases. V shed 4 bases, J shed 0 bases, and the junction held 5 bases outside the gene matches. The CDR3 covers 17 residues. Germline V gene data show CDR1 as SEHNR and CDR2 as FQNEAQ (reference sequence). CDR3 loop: CASSSHTSGGSYNEQFF. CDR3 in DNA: TGTGCCAGCAGCTCCCATACTAGCGGGGGCTCCTACAATGAGCAGTTCTTC.

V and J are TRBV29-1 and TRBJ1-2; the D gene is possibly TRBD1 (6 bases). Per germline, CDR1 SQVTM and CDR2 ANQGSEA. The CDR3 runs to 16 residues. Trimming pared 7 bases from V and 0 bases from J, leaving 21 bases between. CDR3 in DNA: TGCAGCGCTACCCAGGGGTCCCAAACAGCTAACTATGGCTACACCTTC. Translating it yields CSATQGSQTANYGYTF.

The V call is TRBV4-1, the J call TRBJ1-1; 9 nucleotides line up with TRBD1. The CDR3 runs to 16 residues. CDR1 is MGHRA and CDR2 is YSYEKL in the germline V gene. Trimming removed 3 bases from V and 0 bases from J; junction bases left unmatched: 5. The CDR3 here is CASSHTQGAVNTEAFF. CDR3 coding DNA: TGCGCCAGCAGCCATACACAGGGGGCGGTGAACACTGAAGCTTTCTTT.

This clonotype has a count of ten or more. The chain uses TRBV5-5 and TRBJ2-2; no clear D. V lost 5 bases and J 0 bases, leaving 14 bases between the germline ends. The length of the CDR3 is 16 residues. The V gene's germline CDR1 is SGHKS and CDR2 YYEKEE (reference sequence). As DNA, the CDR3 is TGTGCCAGCAGTTTCGACGTCGGCCCGAACACCGGGGAGCTGTTTTTT. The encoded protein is CASSFDVGPNTGELFF.

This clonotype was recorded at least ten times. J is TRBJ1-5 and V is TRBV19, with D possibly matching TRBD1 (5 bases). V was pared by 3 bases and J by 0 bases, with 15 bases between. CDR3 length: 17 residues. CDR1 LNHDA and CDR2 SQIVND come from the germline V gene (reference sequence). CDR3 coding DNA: TGTGCCAGTAGTATGATCCAGGGCTCAAATAGCAATCAGCCCCAGCATTTT. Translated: CASSMIQGSNSNQPQHF.

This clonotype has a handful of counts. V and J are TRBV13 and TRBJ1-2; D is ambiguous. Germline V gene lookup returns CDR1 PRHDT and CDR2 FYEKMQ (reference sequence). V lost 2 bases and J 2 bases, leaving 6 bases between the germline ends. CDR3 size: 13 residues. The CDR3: CASSLQWNYGYTF. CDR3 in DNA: TGTGCCAGCAGCTTACAGTGGAACTATGGCTACACCTTC.

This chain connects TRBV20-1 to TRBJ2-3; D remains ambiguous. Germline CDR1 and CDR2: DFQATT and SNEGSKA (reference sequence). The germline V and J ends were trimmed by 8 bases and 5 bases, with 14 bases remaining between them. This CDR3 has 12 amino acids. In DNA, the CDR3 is TGCAGTCGCGGCTCTCACGTAGATACGCAGTATTTT. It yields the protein CSRGSHVDTQYF.